This passage covers 9 T cell receptor beta chains from one sample sequenced in a study of blood T cell repertoires in COVID-19. Sequencing was performed with immunoSEQ multiplex PCR; in TCRdb, only in-frame clones are kept and a portion is missing. Among 130,000 to 150,000 clones listed, about nine tenths were seen once. Specimen: PBMCs or T cells enriched from blood (not recorded which). These receptors came from a woman in her thirties or forties who had been exposed to COVID-19.

The chain couples TRBV3-1 (or the pseudogene TRBV3-2) to TRBJ2-5; TRBD2 matches 8 bases. The germline V gene has CDR1 LGHDT and CDR2 YNNKEL (reference sequence). CDR3 length: 15 residues. With V trimmed by 1 base and J by 4 bases, 5 bases remained unmatched. The CDR3 nucleotides are TGTGCCAGCAGCCAAGGACCGGGACTAGGAGAGACCCAGTACTTC. Its protein is CASSQGPGLGETQYF.

The V gene is TRBV25-1, the J gene TRBJ1-3, with 7 bases aligning to TRBD1. CDR1 and CDR2 (germline): MGHDK, SYGVNS. The V gene end was trimmed by 4 bases and the J gene end by 0 bases; junction bases not matched to a gene: 6. This CDR3 region has 16 residues. CDR3 amino acids: CASSVDREGSGNTIYF. As DNA, the CDR3 is TGTGCCAGCAGTGTCGACAGGGAAGGCTCTGGAAACACCATATATTTT.

The gene calls are TRBV5-1 and TRBJ1-4; D ambiguous. V was shortened by 1 base and J by 4 bases, with 11 bases between the two germline ends. This CDR3 region has 15 residues. In germline, CDR1 is SGHRS, CDR2 YFSETQ. Written as DNA, the CDR3 is TGCGCCAGCAGCTTGAGAGGTGCGGATAATGAAAAACTGTTTTTT. It encodes CASSLRGADNEKLFF.

V and J are TRBV10-3 and TRBJ2-1; TRBD2 might be the D (5 bases). This CDR3 comprises 13 residues. Deletions cut 6 bases from V and 6 bases from J, with 12 bases between. Germline lookup yields CDR1 ENHRY and CDR2 SYGVKD. The CDR3 nucleotides are TGTGCCATCAGCCCATCGACTATCAATGAGCAGTTCTTC. Translation: CAISPSTINEQFF.

This chain joins TRBV9 and TRBJ1-3, with 9 bases identical to TRBD1. The CDR3 has 17 residues. CDR1 is SGDLS and CDR2 is YYNGEE in the germline V gene. V lost 4 bases and J lost 6; bases outside the gene matches: 14. CDR3 residues: CASSRRDVWTGENTIYF. The CDR3 DNA reads TGTGCCAGCAGCCGCCGAGATGTCTGGACAGGGGAAAACACCATATATTTT.

V gene TRBV20-1 combines with J gene TRBJ2-7; D uncertain. Germline CDR1 and CDR2: DFQATT and SNEGSKA (reference sequence). Trimming took 3 bases from V and 7 from J, leaving 10 bases between them. The CDR3 length is 11 residues. The chain's CDR3 is CSASSALEQYF. The DNA for the CDR3 is TGCAGTGCTAGCTCTGCACTAGAGCAGTACTTC.

This chain uses TRBV25-1 with TRBJ1-6, with D tentatively TRBD1 (6 bases). The germline CDR1 and CDR2 sequences are MGHDK and SYGVNS. The CDR3 runs to 15 residues. Trimming left V 2 bases short and J 10 bases short, with 15 bases between. Written as DNA, the CDR3 is TGTGCCAGCAGTGAAAGCGTCAGGGGTGGCTCACCCCTCCACTTT. As protein: CASSESVRGGSPLHF.

This chain joins TRBV21-1 and TRBJ2-1; TRBD2 is taken as the D call from the table, unchecked against the DNA. TRBV21-1 counts as a pseudogene. This CDR3 is built from 13 residues. CDR3 in DNA: TGTGCCAGCAGCAAAGCGATGAGGGCGGAGCAGTTCTTC. Encoded protein: CASSKAMRAEQFF.

The chain employs TRBV27 and TRBJ2-3; D not certain. V lost 2 bases and J 2 bases, leaving 17 bases between the germline ends. The CDR3 has 17 residues. Germline V CDR1 and CDR2: MNHEY, SMNVEV (reference sequence). In DNA, the CDR3 is TGTGCCAGCAGTTTAGCGAAGTCGACGACACTCACAGATACGCAGTATTTT. Encoded protein: CASSLAKSTTLTDTQYF.